These 14 T cell receptor beta chains came from one sample sequenced in a study of T cells after somatic rescue of genetic block. The protocol was immunoSEQ multiplex PCR, while the TCRdb copy is restricted to in-frame clones and leaves out a portion. The table lists 12,000 to 15,000 clones, roughly 70% of them singletons. The sequenced material came from peripheral blood mononuclear cells (PBMCs). The receptors were sampled from a man in his late teens or twenties.

This clone was seen more than once but under ten times. V is TRBV5-1 and J is TRBJ1-2; tentatively, D is TRBD1 (6 bases). CDR3 size: 15 residues. The ends were cut back, 3 bases at V and 0 bases at J, with 12 bases in the middle. Germline V lookup: CDR1 SGHRS, CDR2 YFSETQ. The CDR3 DNA sequence: TGCGCCAGCAGCTCACAGGGCCTCTCTAACTATGGCTACACCTTC. Translation: CASSSQGLSNYGYTF.

The chain links TRBV7-9 to TRBJ2-1; 11 nucleotides align to TRBD2. CDR3 length equals 16 residues. Germline trimming cut 5 bases from V and 10 bases from J; bases unmatched to any gene: 13. CDR1 and CDR2 from the germline V gene are SEHNR and FQNEAQ (reference sequence). CDR3 in amino acids: CASSQIYSGRAKEQFF. The DNA of the CDR3 is TGTGCCAGCAGCCAAATATATAGCGGGAGGGCCAAGGAGCAGTTCTTC. Complete variable domain (other parts from reference TRBV7-9 and TRBJ2-1): DTGVSQNPRHKITKRGQNVTFRCDPISEHNRLYWYRQTLGQGPEFLTYFQNEAQLEKSRLLSDRFSAERPKGSFSTLEIQRTEQGDSAMYLCASSQIYSGRAKEQFFGPGTRLTVL.

The genes are TRBV27 and TRBJ2-3; 7 nucleotides align to TRBD2. This CDR3 contains 15 residues. J lost 4 bases, V lost 2 bases, and 6 bases had no gene match. CDR1 is MNHEY and CDR2 is SMNVEV in the germline V gene (reference sequence). The CDR3 spells CASSLTGRESDTQYF. DNA of the CDR3: TGTGCCAGCAGTTTAACTGGGCGGGAGTCAGATACGCAGTATTTT.

V gene TRBV18 combines with J gene TRBJ2-3; the match to TRBD2 covers 14 bases. V lost 5 bases, J lost 2 bases, and 3 bases stayed unmatched. The CDR3 is 16 amino acids. Germline CDR1 is KGHSH and CDR2 is LQKENI. The CDR3 loop is CASSRTSGGPTDTQYF. The DNA of the CDR3 is TGTGCCAGCTCAAGGACTAGCGGGGGGCCCACAGATACGCAGTATTTT.

This clone was detected only a few times. Here the CDR3 reads CASSPGTGYSPLHF. CDR3 DNA sequence: TGTGCCAGCAGCCCCGGGACAGGGTATTCACCCCTCCACTTT. This rearrangement joins TRBV5-6 to TRBJ1-6; 9 bases are shared with TRBD1. The CDR3 is 14 residues long. With 4 bases clipped from V and 8 bases from J, the junction kept 4 bases outside the gene matches. Germline CDR1 is SGHDT and CDR2 is YYEEEE.

This sequence joins TRBV28 and TRBJ2-7, with D perhaps TRBD1 (6 bases). V was clipped by 3 bases and J by 0 bases, with 9 bases between them. This CDR3 has 14 amino acids. CDR1 is MDHEN and CDR2 is SYDVKM in the germline V gene. CDR3 coding DNA: TGTGCCAGCAGTTTGAGAGGGGGCTCCTACGAGCAGTACTTC. Protein: CASSLRGGSYEQYF.

The gene calls are TRBV18 and TRBJ2-7; TRBD2 matches 11 bases. CDR3 length: 16 residues. Trimming took 3 bases from V and 0 from J; bases not matched to a gene: 4. In germline, CDR1 is KGHSH, CDR2 LQKENI. The CDR3 protein is CASSPAGTSGSYEQYF. CDR3 nucleotide sequence: TGTGCCAGCTCACCCGCCGGGACTAGCGGCTCCTACGAGCAGTACTTC.

The V and J genes are TRBV5-1 and TRBJ2-7, with 13 bases identical to TRBD2. The CDR3 spans 16 residues. V shed 4 bases and J 0 bases; nucleotides not matched to a gene: 4. Germline CDR1 and CDR2: SGHRS and YFSETQ. CDR3 DNA: TGCGCCAGCAGCCCAGGGACTAGCGGGGACTCCTACGAGCAGTACTTC. Its translation is CASSPGTSGDSYEQYF.

The chain couples TRBV30 to TRBJ1-5; 10 bases align to TRBD1. The V segment lost 2 bases and the J segment 4 bases; nucleotides outside the gene matches: 5. The CDR3 sequence is 15 residues long. CDR1 is GTSNPN, CDR2 SVGIG, per germline (reference sequence). The chain's CDR3 is CAWSRGTGENQPQHF. The CDR3 DNA sequence: TGTGCCTGGAGTAGGGGGACAGGGGAGAATCAGCCCCAGCATTTT.

The rearrangement joins TRBV6-5 to TRBJ1-5; TRBD1 is a possible D gene (5 bases). In germline, CDR1 is MNHEY, CDR2 SVGAGI. Trimming removed 5 bases at V and 5 bases at J, with 16 bases between. The CDR3 has 15 residues. The CDR3 DNA follows: TGTGCCAGCAGTCGACACGACAGAATGGATCAGCCCCAGCATTTT. Its translation: CASSRHDRMDQPQHF.

This clone was observed once. The rearrangement links TRBV5-1 to TRBJ2-3; TRBD2 matches at 10 bases. The CDR3 runs 15 residues. Germline trimming cut 1 base from V and 3 bases from J; bases unmatched to any gene: 2. Germline CDR1 SGHRS, CDR2 YFSETQ. In DNA form, the CDR3 reads TGCGCCAGCAGCTTGACTAGCGGGATAACAGATACGCAGTATTTT. Its translation: CASSLTSGITDTQYF. The full variable domain, in which reference TRBV5-1 and TRBJ2-3 provide the parts outside the CDR3, is KAGVTQTPRYLIKTRGQQVTLSCSPISGHRSVSWYQQTPGQGLQFLFEYFSETQRNKGNFPGRFSGRQFSNSRSEMNVSTLELGDSALYLCASSLTSGITDTQYFGPGTRLTVL.

There are a few counts of this clone. The chain couples TRBV6-5 to TRBJ1-1, with D hard to call. The ends were cut back, 2 bases at V and 7 bases at J, with 5 bases in the middle. CDR3 size: 11 residues. From germline, CDR1 is MNHEY and CDR2 SVGAGI. CDR3 protein: CASSYQSEAFF. CDR3 bases: TGTGCCAGCAGTTACCAGAGTGAAGCTTTCTTT.

This chain links TRBV18 with TRBJ2-5; weak D call: TRBD1 (5 bases). CDR1 is KGHSH, CDR2 LQKENI, per germline. The CDR3 consists of 14 residues. V gave up 6 bases and J gave up 1 base, with 12 bases separating them. The CDR3 DNA sequence: TGTGCCAGCTCCACGACAGAACTCCAAGAGACCCAGTACTTC. Residues: CASSTTELQETQYF.

The chain links TRBV7-9 to TRBJ2-7; D is perhaps TRBD1 (5 bases). Trimming removed 1 base at V and 2 bases at J, with 9 bases between. In germline, CDR1 is SEHNR, CDR2 FQNEAQ (reference sequence). The CDR3 is made up of 14 amino acids. DNA for the CDR3: TGTGCCAGCAGCTTAGAGGGGTCCGCCTACGAGCAGTACTTC. As protein: CASSLEGSAYEQYF.